The source of this T cell receptor (beta chain) is a study of beta chain features in type 1 diabetes. Findings and caveats of the study: Whether TCRB rearrangement is influenced by HLA type was left unresolved in this analysis. Type 1 diabetes patients showed fewer insertions and more deletions at VDJ junctions. When Type 1 diabetes patients were examined, their TCRB CDR3s proved moderately but significantly shorter in all four CD4+ subsets.

This clone was counted between two and nine times. Its antigen is unknown. The length of the CDR3 is 15 residues. The V gene's germline CDR1 is MDHEN and CDR2 SYDVKM. J lost 5 bases, V lost 6 bases, and 11 bases had no gene match. CD4+ naive, central memory, regulatory and stem cell-like memory cells were sorted via CD45RO/CCR7/CD25/CD127/CD95/CD27. The isolated RNA, all of it, was reverse transcribed, so expressed TCRB transcripts were what got sequenced. Only in-frame clones appear in the TCRdb table, and some are missing; sequencing was by immunoSEQ multiplex PCR. Of fewer than 110,000 clones detected, 25% to 35% appear once; the ten largest clones hold around 0.5%.

V usage is TRBV28 and J usage is TRBJ1-1; 8 bases agree with TRBD1. The material sequenced was central memory CD4+ T cells from blood. The TCR originated in a woman aged 18-30 years with type 1 diabetes. The CDR3 reads CASSPRGTGDTEAFF. The CDR3 DNA reads as TGTGCCAGCAGCCCTCGGGGGACAGGCGATACTGAAGCTTTCTTT.